This T cell receptor (beta chain) came from a study of T-cell memory formation after mild COVID-19. This clonotype was found a few times. Its antigen remains unknown. Study findings and constraints: There were some responding clones in pre-infection memory, which suggested that cross-reactive memory had joined. SARS-CoV-2 specificity was not confirmed for second-wave clones peaking on day 37.

Germline values: CDR1 SGHRS, CDR2 YFSETQ. CDR3 length: 14 amino acids. V shed 3 bases and J shed 1 base, with 8 bases lying between them. TCR alpha and TCR beta cDNA libraries carrying sample barcodes and UMIs were produced by 5'RACE using constant-segment primers. TCRdb recomputed calls from the 5' RACE reads with MiXCR, one row per CDR3 protein. The sample records approximately 60,000 distinct CDR3 sequences, 9.5% being singletons. The chain has TRBV5-1 and TRBJ2-1; maybe TRBD2 (6 bases). This clonotype originated in a man between 18 and 35 years old who had mild COVID-19 (a few samples of this study predate the infection). Cell type and time point are not known. Sequencing was done on a sample of PBMCs or a T cell subset sorted from them (not recorded which). The CDR3 loop reads CASSSGTSYNEQFF. In DNA, the CDR3 is TGCGCCAGCAGCTCCGGGACTTCCTACAATGAGCAGTTCTTC.